This TCR beta chain derives from a study of blood T cell repertoires in COVID-19. Background on the study: Sites in the United States, Italy and Spain provided acute and convalescent COVID-19 samples. Nucleic acid was either cDNA or gDNA, and it came from T cells, B-cell-depleted T cells, or PBMCs.

This clone was picked up one time. Germline V gene data show CDR1 as SGDLS and CDR2 as YYNGEE. The CDR3 has 21 amino acids. The V gene end was trimmed by 3 bases and the J gene end by 0 bases; junction bases not matched to a gene: 16. In the original workflow: Reference gene primer amplification gave estimated nucleated cell counts. Sequencing was performed with immunoSEQ multiplex PCR; in TCRdb, only in-frame clones are kept and a portion is missing. Clone size and V and J calls were adopted from that table, with D and trimming inferred from the DNA. There are 210,000 or so clones in the sample; about four fifths occur only once, and 4.5% to 6% lies in the top ten.

This chain connects TRBV9 to TRBJ2-4, with 12 nucleotides matching TRBD2. The receptor comes from a woman aged 70-85 years with active or convalescent COVID-19. The sample taken for sequencing was peripheral blood. CDR3 bases: TGTGCCAGCAGCGCTGCCCCCACTAGCGGGAGGCGGGACCTAGCCAAAAACATTCAGTACTTC. Protein product: CASSAAPTSGRRDLAKNIQYF.